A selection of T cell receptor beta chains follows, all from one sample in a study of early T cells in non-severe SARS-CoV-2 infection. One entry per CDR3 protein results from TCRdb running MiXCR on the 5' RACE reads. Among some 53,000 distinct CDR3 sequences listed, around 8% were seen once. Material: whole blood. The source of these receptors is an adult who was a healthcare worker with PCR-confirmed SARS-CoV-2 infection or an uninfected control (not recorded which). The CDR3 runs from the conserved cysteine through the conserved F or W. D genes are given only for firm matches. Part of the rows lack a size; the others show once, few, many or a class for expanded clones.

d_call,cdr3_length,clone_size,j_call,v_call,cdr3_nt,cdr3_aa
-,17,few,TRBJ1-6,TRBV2,TGTGCCAGCAACCTTAAGGGCTTAGGGTCCTATAATTCACCCCTCCACTTT,CASNLKGLGSYNSPLHF
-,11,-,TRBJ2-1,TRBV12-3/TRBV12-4,TGTGCCAGCAGTTTAGTCAATGAGCAGTTCTTC,CASSLVNEQFF
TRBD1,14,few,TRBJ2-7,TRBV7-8,TGTGCCAGCAGCTTAGCGGCAGGGGGCAGCGAGCAGTACTTC,CASSLAAGGSEQYF
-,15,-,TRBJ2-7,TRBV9,TGTGCCAGCAGCGTAGATCCGACTAGCTCCTACGAGCAGTACTTC,CASSVDPTSSYEQYF
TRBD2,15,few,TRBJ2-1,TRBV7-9,TGTGCCAGCGCGGAACTAGCGGTCTCCTACAATGAGCAGTTCTTC,CASAELAVSYNEQFF
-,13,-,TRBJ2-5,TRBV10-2,TGCGCCAGCAGTGGGACCCCTCCAGAGACCCAGTACTTC,CASSGTPPETQYF
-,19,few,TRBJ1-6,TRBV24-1,TGTGCCACCAGTGATTTGGTCCCCCAGGAAAGGGTCTTATATTCACCCCTCCACTTT,CATSDLVPQERVLYSPLHF
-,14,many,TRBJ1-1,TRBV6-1,TGTGCCAGCGCCCGTTCCCCCGTCGGCACTGAAGCTTTCTTT,CASARSPVGTEAFF
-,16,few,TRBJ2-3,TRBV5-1,TGCGCCAGCAGCTTGGAACAGGGCCCATTCACAGATACGCAGTATTTT,CASSLEQGPFTDTQYF
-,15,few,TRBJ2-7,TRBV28,TGTGCCAGCAGTTTCCTCACCGGGACGGACTACGAGCAGTACTTC,CASSFLTGTDYEQYF
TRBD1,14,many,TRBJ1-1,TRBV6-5,TGTGCCAGCAGTTACGTCAGGGGGCATAATGGGGCTTTCTTT,CASSYVRGHNGAFF
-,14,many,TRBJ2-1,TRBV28,TGTGCCAGCACCCTTGGACGTAGGTACAATGAGCAGTTCTTC,CASTLGRRYNEQFF
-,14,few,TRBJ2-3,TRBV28,TGTGCCAGCAGTTTATTTGGCCTCACAGATACGCAGTATTTT,CASSLFGLTDTQYF
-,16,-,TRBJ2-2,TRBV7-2,TGTGCCAGCAATCAAGCTGGGACCAAGAACACCGGGGAGCTGTTTTTT,CASNQAGTKNTGELFF
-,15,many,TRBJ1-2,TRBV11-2,TGTGCCAGCAGCTTAGTGAGAGGGAAAGGCCATGGCTACACCTTC,CASSLVRGKGHGYTF